This T cell receptor beta chain was found in a study of Tregs in tolerant kidney transplant recipients. Notes on the study in general: The most relevant donor-specific Treg TCRbeta repertoire apparently came from expansion with activated donor B cells.

The table came from immunoSEQ multiplex PCR; TCRdb's copy has only in-frame clones and leaves some out. Its listing shows approximately 31,000 clones. Unstimulated Tregs (CD4+CD25+CD127-) and CD4+CD25- non-Tregs were sorted from PBMCs. Germline V gives CDR1 SGHVS, CDR2 FNYEAQ. The CDR3 is 16 amino acids. Germline trimming cut 5 bases from V and 5 bases from J; bases unmatched to any gene: 14. This clone is identified as medium-sized from frequency. What it binds is not known. The CDR3 end falls 3 residues outside the read, so it is completed with the germline J gene. The source was CD8+ T cells from blood, collected before the transplant. V usage is TRBV7-6 and J usage is TRBJ2-7; 8 bases align to TRBD1. The sequence came from a human donor who received a combined kidney and bone marrow transplant. The sequenced CDR3 bases are TGTGCCAGCAGCCGAAGGCCCCCGGGACAGGTCAACGAG. Protein: CASSRRPPGQVNE. The whole CDR3 reads CASSRRPPGQVNEQYF.